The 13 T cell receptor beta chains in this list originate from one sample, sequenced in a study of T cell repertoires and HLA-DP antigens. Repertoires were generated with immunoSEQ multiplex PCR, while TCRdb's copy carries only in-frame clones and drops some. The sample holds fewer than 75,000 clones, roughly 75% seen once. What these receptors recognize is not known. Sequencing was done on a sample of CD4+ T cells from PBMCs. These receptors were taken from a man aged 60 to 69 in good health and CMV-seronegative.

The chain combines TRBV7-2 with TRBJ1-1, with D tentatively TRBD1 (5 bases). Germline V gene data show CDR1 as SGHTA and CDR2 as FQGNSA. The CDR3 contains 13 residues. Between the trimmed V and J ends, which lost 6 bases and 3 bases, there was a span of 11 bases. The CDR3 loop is CASSYRWDTEAFF. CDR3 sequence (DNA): TGTGCCAGCAGTTACAGGTGGGACACTGAAGCTTTCTTT.

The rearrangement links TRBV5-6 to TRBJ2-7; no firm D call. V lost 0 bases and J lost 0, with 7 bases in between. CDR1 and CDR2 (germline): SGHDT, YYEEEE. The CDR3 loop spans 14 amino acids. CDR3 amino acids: CASSLAGPSYEQYF. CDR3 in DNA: TGTGCCAGCAGCTTGGCAGGACCCTCCTACGAGCAGTACTTC.

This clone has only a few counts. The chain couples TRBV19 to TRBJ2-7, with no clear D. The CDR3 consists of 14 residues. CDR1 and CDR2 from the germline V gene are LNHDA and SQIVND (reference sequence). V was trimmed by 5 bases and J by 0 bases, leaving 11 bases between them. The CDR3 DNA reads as TGTGCCAGTAGTGTTCAGGCCAACTCCTACGAGCAGTACTTC. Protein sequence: CASSVQANSYEQYF.

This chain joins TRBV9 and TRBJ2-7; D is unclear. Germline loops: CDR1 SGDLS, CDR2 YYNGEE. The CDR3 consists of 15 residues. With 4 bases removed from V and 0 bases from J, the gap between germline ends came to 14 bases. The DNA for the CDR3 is TGTGCCAGCAGCCCAGGTCCAGGCCACTCCTACGAGCAGTACGTC. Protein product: CASSPGPGHSYEQYV.

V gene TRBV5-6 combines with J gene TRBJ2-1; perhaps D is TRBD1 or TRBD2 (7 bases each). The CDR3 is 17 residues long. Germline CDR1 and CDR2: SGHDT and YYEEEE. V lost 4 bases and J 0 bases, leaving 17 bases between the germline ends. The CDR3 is CASSPGRGPDSYNEQFF. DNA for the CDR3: TGTGCCAGCAGCCCTGGGAGGGGGCCGGACTCCTACAATGAGCAGTTCTTC.

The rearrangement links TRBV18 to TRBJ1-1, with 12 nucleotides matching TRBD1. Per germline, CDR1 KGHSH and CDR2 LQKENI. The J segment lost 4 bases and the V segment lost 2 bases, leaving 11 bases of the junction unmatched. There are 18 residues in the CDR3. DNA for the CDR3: TGTGCCAGCTCACCATCCCTCGGGACAGGGGGCGAGGGCACTGAAGCTTTCTTT. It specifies CASSPSLGTGGEGTEAFF.

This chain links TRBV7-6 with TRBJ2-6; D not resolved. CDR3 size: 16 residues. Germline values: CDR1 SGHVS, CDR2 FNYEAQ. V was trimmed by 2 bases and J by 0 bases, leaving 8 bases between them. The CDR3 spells CASSLRPDSGANVLTF. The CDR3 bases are TGTGCCAGCAGCTTACGTCCGGACTCTGGGGCCAACGTCCTGACTTTC. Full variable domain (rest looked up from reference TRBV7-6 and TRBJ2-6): GAGVSQSPRYKVTKRGQDVALRCDPISGHVSLYWYRQALGQGPEFLTYFNYEAQQDKSGLPNDRFSAERPEGSISTLTIQRTEQRDSAMYRCASSLRPDSGANVLTFGAGSRLTVL.

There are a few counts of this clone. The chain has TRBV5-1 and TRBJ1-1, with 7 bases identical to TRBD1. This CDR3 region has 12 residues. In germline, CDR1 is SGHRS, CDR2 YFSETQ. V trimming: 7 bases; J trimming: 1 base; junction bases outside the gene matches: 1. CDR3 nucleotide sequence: TGCGCCAGCGGGACAGCGAACACTGAAGCTTTCTTT. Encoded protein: CASGTANTEAFF.

The CDR3 spells CASSFYQGGSNTQYF. CDR3 DNA sequence: TGTGCCAGCAGCTTTTATCAGGGGGGCTCGAATACGCAGTATTTT. This chain uses TRBV11-2 with TRBJ2-3; D possibly corresponds to TRBD1 (7 bases). The CDR3 has 15 amino acids. Trimming cost V 3 bases and J 7 bases, with 17 bases left between them. Germline-derived CDR1 and CDR2 are SGHAT and FQNNGV.

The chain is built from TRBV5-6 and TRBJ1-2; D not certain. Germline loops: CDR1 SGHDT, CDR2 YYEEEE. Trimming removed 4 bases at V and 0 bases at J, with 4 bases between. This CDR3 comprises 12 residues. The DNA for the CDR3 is TGTGCCAGCAGCCCAGCTAACTATGGCTACACCTTC. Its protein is CASSPANYGYTF.

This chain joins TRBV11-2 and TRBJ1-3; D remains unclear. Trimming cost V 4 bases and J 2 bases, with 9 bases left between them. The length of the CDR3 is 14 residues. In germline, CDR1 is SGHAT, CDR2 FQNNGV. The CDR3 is CASSSLGTGNTIYF. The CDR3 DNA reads TGTGCCAGCAGCTCCTTGGGGACTGGAAACACCATATATTTT.

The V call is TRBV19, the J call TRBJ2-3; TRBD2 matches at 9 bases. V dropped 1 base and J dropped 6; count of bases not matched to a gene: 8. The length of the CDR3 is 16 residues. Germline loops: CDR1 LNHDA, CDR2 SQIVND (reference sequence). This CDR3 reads CASSIGEAGGPDTQYF. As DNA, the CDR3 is TGTGCCAGTAGTATAGGAGAGGCGGGAGGGCCGGATACGCAGTATTTT. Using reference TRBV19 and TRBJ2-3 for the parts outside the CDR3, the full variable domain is DGGITQSPKYLFRKEGQNVTLSCEQNLNHDAMYWYRQDPGQGLRLIYYSQIVNDFQKGDIAEGYSVSREKKESFPLTVTSAQKNPTAFYLCASSIGEAGGPDTQYFGPGTRLTVL.

CDR3 coding DNA: TGTGCCAGCAGTAATGGGACAGGCAATCAGCCCCAGCATTTT. Translated, it gives CASSNGTGNQPQHF. V and J are TRBV28 and TRBJ1-5, with 7 bases matching TRBD1. With V trimmed by 5 bases and J by 2 bases, 3 bases remained unmatched. Germline-derived CDR1 and CDR2 are MDHEN and SYDVKM. This CDR3 has 14 residues.